This record looks at one T cell receptor beta chain sequence and its context. As yet, its antigen is unknown. The data originate from a study of T cell responses to AZD1222 COVID-19 vaccine. General study results and limits: Most donors were white British, females outnumbered males, and clonal diversity was possibly underestimated. Following two doses of AZD1222, Spike-specific TCR breadth and depth rose.

Libraries were prepared by immunoSEQ multiplex PCR; TCRdb keeps only in-frame clonotypes and omits some of them. The sample lists tens of thousands of clones, around 88% occurring once. Germline V CDR1 and CDR2: SGHRS, YFSETQ. J gave up 0 bases and V 3 bases, and 1 base lay outside the gene matches. The CDR3 is 14 amino acids. This TCR was sampled from an adult who received the MenACWY meningococcal vaccine as a control. V usage is TRBV5-1 and J usage is TRBJ2-3; TRBD1 matches at 7 bases. The specimen comprised peripheral blood, sampled 28 days after the second dose of the MenACWY control vaccine. Here the CDR3 reads CASSWDSSTDTQYF. The CDR3 DNA follows: TGCGCCAGCAGCTGGGACAGTAGCACAGATACGCAGTATTTT. The whole variable domain, filled in from reference TRBV5-1 and TRBJ2-3, reads KAGVTQTPRYLIKTRGQQVTLSCSPISGHRSVSWYQQTPGQGLQFLFEYFSETQRNKGNFPGRFSGRQFSNSRSEMNVSTLELGDSALYLCASSWDSSTDTQYFGPGTRLTVL.